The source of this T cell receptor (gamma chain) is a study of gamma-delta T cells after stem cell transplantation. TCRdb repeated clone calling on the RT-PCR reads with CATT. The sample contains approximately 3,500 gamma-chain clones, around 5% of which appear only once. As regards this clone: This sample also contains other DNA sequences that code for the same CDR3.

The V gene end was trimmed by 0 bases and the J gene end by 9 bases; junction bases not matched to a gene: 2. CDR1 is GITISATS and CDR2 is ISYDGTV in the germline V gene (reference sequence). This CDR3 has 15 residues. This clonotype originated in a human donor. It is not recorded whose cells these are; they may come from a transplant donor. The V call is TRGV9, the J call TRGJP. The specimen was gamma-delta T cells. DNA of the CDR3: TGTGCCTTGTGGGAGGTGTGGTTGGGCAAAAAAATCAAGGTATTT. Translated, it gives CALWEVWLGKKIKVF.